The T cell receptor beta chain under discussion was sequenced for a study of shared clonotypes between healthy human individuals. General observations from the study: Relative to memory subsets, naive subsets generally showed larger estimated richness.

Execution of the assay was at deep level. In replicate PCRs of sorted subsets, roughly 190 ng DNA, approximately 32,000 T cell genomes, was used. Measured with immunoSEQ multiplex PCR; TCRdb has only the in-frame clones, and not every one. The sample has more than 2 million clones; about 94% are singletons. V dropped 3 bases and J dropped 2 bases, with 9 bases sitting between them. This CDR3 is built from 13 residues. The V gene's germline CDR1 is SGHRS and CDR2 YFSETQ. CD8 cells classed as naive were CD45RO-negative and positively selected for CCR7, excluding terminally differentiated effector memory CD45RA+ cells. On this clone itself: Its matching antigen is unknown. The same CDR3 can be traced to other DNA sequences in this sample.

The J gene is TRBJ2-7, the V gene TRBV5-1; D is tentatively TRBD1 or TRBD2 (5 bases each). The receptor comes from a man younger than 35 in good health. Some clones in this sample may be carry-over from other donors' samples. Sequenced sample: naive CD8+ T cells from PBMCs. Written as DNA, the CDR3 is TGCGCCAGCAGCTGGGACCGGGCCTACGAGCAGTACTTC. Translating gives CASSWDRAYEQYF.